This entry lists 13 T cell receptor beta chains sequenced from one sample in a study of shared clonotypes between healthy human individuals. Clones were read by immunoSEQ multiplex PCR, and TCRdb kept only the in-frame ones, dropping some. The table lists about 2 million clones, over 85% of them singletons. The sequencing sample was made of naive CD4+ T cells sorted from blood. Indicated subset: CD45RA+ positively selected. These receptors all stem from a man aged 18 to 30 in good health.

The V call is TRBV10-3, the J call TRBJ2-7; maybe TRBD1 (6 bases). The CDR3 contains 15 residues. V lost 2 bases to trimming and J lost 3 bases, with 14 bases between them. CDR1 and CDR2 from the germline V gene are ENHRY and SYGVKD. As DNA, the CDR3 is TGTGCCATCAGTGAGGCCGGGACACCGTACTACGAGCAGTACTTC. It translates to CAISEAGTPYYEQYF.

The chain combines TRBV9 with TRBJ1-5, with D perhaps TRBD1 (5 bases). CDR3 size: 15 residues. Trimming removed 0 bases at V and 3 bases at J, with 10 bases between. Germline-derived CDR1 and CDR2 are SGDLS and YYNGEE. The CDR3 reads CASSVGGDYNQPQHF. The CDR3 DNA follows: TGTGCCAGCAGCGTAGGTGGGGACTACAATCAGCCCCAGCATTTT.

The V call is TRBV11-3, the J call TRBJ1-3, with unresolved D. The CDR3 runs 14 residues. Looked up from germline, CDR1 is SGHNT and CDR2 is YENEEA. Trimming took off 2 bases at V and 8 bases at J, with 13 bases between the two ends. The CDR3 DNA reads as TGTGCCAGCAGCTTATCCGAAAGGGCGGACACCATATATTTT. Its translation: CASSLSERADTIYF.

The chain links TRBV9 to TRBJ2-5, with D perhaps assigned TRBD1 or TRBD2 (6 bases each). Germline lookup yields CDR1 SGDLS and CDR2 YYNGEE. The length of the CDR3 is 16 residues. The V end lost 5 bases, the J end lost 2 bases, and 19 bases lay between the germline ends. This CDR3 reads CASSGGLRTVQETQYF. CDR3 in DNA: TGTGCCAGCAGTGGAGGGCTACGGACAGTTCAAGAGACCCAGTACTTC.

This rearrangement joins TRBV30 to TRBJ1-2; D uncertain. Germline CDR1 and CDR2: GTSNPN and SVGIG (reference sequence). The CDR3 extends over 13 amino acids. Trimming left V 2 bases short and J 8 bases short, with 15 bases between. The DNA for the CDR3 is TGTGCCTGGAGTAACGACCCTGTACTGGGCTACACCTTC. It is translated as CAWSNDPVLGYTF.

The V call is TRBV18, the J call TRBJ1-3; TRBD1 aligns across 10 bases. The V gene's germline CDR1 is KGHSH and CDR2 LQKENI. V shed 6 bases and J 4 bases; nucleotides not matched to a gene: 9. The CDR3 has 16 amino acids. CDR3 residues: CASSAPGQGTGNTIYF. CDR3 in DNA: TGTGCCAGCTCCGCTCCGGGACAGGGGACCGGAAACACCATATATTTT.

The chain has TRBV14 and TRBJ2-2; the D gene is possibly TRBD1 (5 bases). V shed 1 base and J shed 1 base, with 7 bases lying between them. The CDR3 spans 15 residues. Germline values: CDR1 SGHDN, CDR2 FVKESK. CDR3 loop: CASSQVQENTGELFF. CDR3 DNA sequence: TGTGCCAGCAGCCAAGTACAGGAGAACACCGGGGAGCTGTTTTTT. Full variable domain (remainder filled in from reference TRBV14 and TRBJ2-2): EAGVTQFPSHSVIEKGQTVTLRCDPISGHDNLYWYRRVMGKEIKFLLHFVKESKQDESGMPNNRFLAERTGGTYSTLKVQPAELEDSGVYFCASSQVQENTGELFFGEGSRLTVL.

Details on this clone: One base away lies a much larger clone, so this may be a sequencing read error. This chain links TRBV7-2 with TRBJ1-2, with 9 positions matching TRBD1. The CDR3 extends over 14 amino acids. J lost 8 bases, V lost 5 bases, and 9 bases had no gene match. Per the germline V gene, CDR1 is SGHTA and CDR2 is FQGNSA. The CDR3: CASSQLRQGGGYTF. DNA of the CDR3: TGTGCCAGCAGCCAACTTCGACAGGGGGGCGGCTACACCTTC.

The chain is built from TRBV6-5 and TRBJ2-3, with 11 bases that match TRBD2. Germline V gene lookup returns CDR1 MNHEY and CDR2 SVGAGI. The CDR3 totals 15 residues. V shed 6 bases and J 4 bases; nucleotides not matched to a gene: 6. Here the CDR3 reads CASRLAGGAADTQYF. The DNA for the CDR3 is TGTGCCAGCAGATTAGCGGGGGGGGCCGCAGATACGCAGTATTTT.

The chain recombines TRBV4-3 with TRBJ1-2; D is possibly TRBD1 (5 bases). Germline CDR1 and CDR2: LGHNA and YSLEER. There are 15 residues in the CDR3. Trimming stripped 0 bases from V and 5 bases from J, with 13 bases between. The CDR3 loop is CASSQDLDSSYGYTF. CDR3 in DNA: TGCGCCAGCAGCCAAGATCTAGACAGCTCTTATGGCTACACCTTC.

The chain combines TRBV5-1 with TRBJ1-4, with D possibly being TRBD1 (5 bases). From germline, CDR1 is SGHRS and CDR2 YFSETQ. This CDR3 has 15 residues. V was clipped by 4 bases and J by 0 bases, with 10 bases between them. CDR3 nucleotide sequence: TGCGCCAGCAGCGCGATGACAGCAACTAATGAAAAACTGTTTTTT. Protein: CASSAMTATNEKLFF. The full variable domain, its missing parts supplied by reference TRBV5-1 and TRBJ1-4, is KAGVTQTPRYLIKTRGQQVTLSCSPISGHRSVSWYQQTPGQGLQFLFEYFSETQRNKGNFPGRFSGRQFSNSRSEMNVSTLELGDSALYLCASSAMTATNEKLFFGSGTQLSVL.

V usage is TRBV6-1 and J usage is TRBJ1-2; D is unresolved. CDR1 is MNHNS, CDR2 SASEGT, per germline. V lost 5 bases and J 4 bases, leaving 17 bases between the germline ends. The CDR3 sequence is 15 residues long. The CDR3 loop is CASSPRRELGYGYTF. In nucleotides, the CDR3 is TGTGCCAGCAGTCCCCGCCGGGAATTAGGCTATGGCTACACCTTC.

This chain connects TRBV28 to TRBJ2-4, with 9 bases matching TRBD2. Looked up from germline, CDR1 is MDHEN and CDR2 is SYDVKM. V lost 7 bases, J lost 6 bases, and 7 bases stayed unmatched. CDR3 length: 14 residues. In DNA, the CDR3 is TGTGCCAGCAACGACGCGGGAGGGCGAAACATTCAGTACTTC. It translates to CASNDAGGRNIQYF.